This note documents a single T cell receptor beta chain sequence. Only a few counts were recorded for this clonotype. Its cognate antigen has yet to be identified. Base qualities were left out, and no much larger clone turns up one base away. The source of the sample is a study of Graves' ophthalmopathy and Graves' hyperthyroidism (dated by TCRdb to 2016 to 2019). Broadly, across the study: Peripheral blood was collected at initial diagnosis, before any treatment. In more than five hyperthyroidism patients, T-cell repertoires of thyroid tissue and blood were compared. The independent validation cohort included some 19 hyperthyroidism patients plus 17 patients who later progressed from hyperthyroidism to ophthalmopathy. To explore V-J signatures that distinguish ophthalmopathy from hyperthyroidism, a discovery set of about a hundred patients was enrolled, made up of 40 to 45 with ophthalmopathy and some 60 with stable hyperthyroidism. Once sampling was done, hyperthyroidism patients were given methimazole at a starting dose of 30 mg daily, while ophthalmopathy patients were given high-dose intravenous methylprednisolone. The study used TCR beta repertoire signatures to distinguish Graves' ophthalmopathy from Graves' hyperthyroidism and to predict progression to ophthalmopathy. In total, 135 blood samples were TCR-sequenced: fewer than 50 ophthalmopathy, over 70 hyperthyroidism and approximately 17 hyperthyroidism-to-ophthalmopathy patients.

The ophthalmopathy patients had moderately to severely active disease, with a Clinical Activity Score of 3 or higher, a NOSPECS grade of 4 or higher, and a disease duration of less than 3 months. Patients were excluded if they had other autoimmune diseases, uncontrolled infections, pregnancy or lactation. Diagnosis relied on clinical symptoms, serum thyroxine, TRAb, thyroid ultrasound and orbital computed tomography. PBMCs were isolated from more than 8 ml of fresh peripheral blood by Ficoll-Paque density gradient centrifugation. Total RNA was extracted with Trizol reagent and quality-checked on an Agilent 2100 Bioanalyzer. For repertoire sequencing, TCR beta CDR3 regions were amplified from RNA transcripts. The first round of RT-PCR was done with HTBI primers and the Qiagen OneStep RT-PCR kit, and was followed by a second round of multiplex PCR, then size selection and purification. The libraries underwent paired-end sequencing with 100 bp reads on an Illumina HiSeq2000. As for how the authors treated the data: SOAPnuke was used to process the reads, throwing out any read that had adapters, had uncalled bases, had a mean Phred below 15, or lacked an exact constant-primer or identifier match. High-quality paired reads were merged with COPE v1.2.5. Each unique nucleotide sequence was treated as a clonotype, and MiTCR v1.1 was used to align the clonotypes to the IMGT TRB V, D and J references. The analysis was limited to V-J combinations with a frequency above 0.0001, which together covered approximately 99% of repertoires. For each V-J combination, a TCR clonal expansion and chaos score was defined as the ratio of F50 clonal expansion to chaos observed in the TCRdist matrix. Welch's t-statistics and random forest were used to reduce features to about 14 V-J combinations, which were fed into a naive Bayes classifier. The Morisita-Horn index was used to measure how similar the thyroid and blood repertoires were. The public reads were quality trimmed at Q25 with fastp and then assembled into clones with MiXCR by TCRdb, keeping productive beta chains. CDR3 protein duplicates are merged, each entry listing the most common genes and DNA. TCRdb, not the original authors, processed these V and J calls. The sample table holds 300,000 to 400,000 distinct CDR3 sequences, of which 15% to 20% were seen once. 9% to 15% of the sample belongs to the ten largest clones.

Broad study findings and their caveats: In cross-validation, the 13-signature model distinguished ophthalmopathy from stable hyperthyroidism with 85% to 90% sensitivity and 81% to 83% specificity, and in the test set the corresponding values were around 80% and 75%. Sample size was not predetermined statistically, and investigators were not blinded to group allocation. In validation, the model predicted ophthalmopathy progression with about 71% sensitivity and 72.22% specificity; roughly 12 predicted patients were CT-confirmed with GO in a median of 6.5 months. Among expanded thyroid clonotypes with frequency above 0.001, most also showed up in blood, which suggests that blood repertoires may reflect the thyroid immune response.

This receptor was obtained from an adult man with Graves' ophthalmopathy. Sequencing used peripheral blood.

In nucleotide form, the sequence is TGTGCCACCAGCTATCAGGGGTACTATGGCTACACCTTC. Translated, it reads CATSYQGYYGYTF. Recombination connected TRBV15 to TRBJ1-2; the D gene is perhaps TRBD1, on 6 matching bases. CDR1 and CDR2 (LNHNV, YYDKDF) derive from the germline V gene (reference sequence). The CDR3 covers 13 residues, taking in both the cysteine and the phenylalanine. The only DNA kept is the CDR3, 39 bases in frame from the first base. Trimming costs V 5 bases and J 3 bases, and their ends lie 10 bases apart.